This T cell receptor (beta chain) was identified in a study of vaccination effects on CD4 cells after COVID-19. V lost 3 bases, J lost 5 bases, and 13 bases lay in between. Germline loops: CDR1 KGHSH, CDR2 LQKENI. CDR3 size: 14 residues. Sequencing used immunoSEQ multiplex PCR; TCRdb keeps in-frame clones, though not all of them. This repertoire shows about 23,000 clones, roughly two thirds found once; its top ten account for more than 9%. Study-level points and caveats: At late timepoints after vaccination, vaccine- and infection-induced clones shrank markedly.

Points on this clone: The antigen remains undetermined.

Within the ViraFEST assay, antigen-specific CD4+ T cells underwent expansion with viral peptide pools prior to sequencing. Once cultured for roughly 10 days, the cells underwent separation to obtain CD4+ T cells. Vaccine recipients lacked prior SARS-CoV-2 infection and had negative nucleocapsid antibodies. This chain uses TRBV18 with TRBJ1-1; perhaps TRBD1 as D (5 bases). The source is a human donor who received a COVID-19 vaccine. The specimen comprised CD4+ T cells from PBMCs cultured with HCoV-NL63 spike peptides, sampled before COVID-19 vaccination. As DNA, the CDR3 is TGTGCCAGCTCACCTGCGGGGCTGAGAACTGAAGCTTTCTTT. Its protein is CASSPAGLRTEAFF.